This T cell receptor (beta chain) derives from a study of shared clonotypes between healthy human individuals. General study results and limits: Estimated richness was generally greater in naive than memory subsets.

Selected positively for CCR7 and CD45RO-negative, naive CD8 cells excluded terminally differentiated effector memory CD45RA+ cells. Points on this clone: The target antigen is unknown. This specimen includes other DNA sequences encoding the same CDR3.

TCRdb keeps only in-frame clones here, not all; method: immunoSEQ multiplex PCR. The table has about 2 million clones, over 85% seen once. V shed 2 bases and J shed 4 bases, with 5 bases lying between them. The CDR3 covers 13 residues. Per germline, CDR1 MNHEY and CDR2 SMNVEV (reference sequence). This sequence originates from a man aged 18 to 29 in good health. J is TRBJ2-2 and V is TRBV27, with unresolved D. What was sequenced was naive CD8+ T cells sorted from blood. CDR3 sequence reads: CASSLGLTGELFF. CDR3 bases: TGTGCCAGCAGTTTAGGTCTCACCGGGGAGCTGTTTTTT.